This TCR beta chain was recorded in a study of beta chain features in type 1 diabetes. The wider study: Across every sample, approximately 110,000,000 sorted cells were examined in total.

Central memory, naive, regulatory and stem cell-like memory CD4+ cells were sorted by CD45RO/CCR7/CD25/CD127/CD95/CD27. Study outcomes and limitations: Cells with high TCR expression could be over-represented when cDNA is sequenced. When Type 1 diabetes patients were examined, their TCRB CDR3s proved moderately but significantly shorter in all four CD4+ subsets. Junctions at VDJ sites from type 1 diabetes patients had fewer insertions and more deletions.

The ends were cut back, 1 base at V and 6 bases at J, with 13 bases in the middle. CDR3 length equals 14 residues. From germline, CDR1 is SGHTA and CDR2 FQGNSA. TCRB transcripts that were expressed got sequenced, as all of the isolated RNA had been reverse transcribed. TCRdb's table, derived via immunoSEQ multiplex PCR, lists solely in-frame clones and lacks some. The profile shows more than 550,000 clones, over 13% of them singletons. Points on this clone: Its antigen is currently unknown.

This clonotype was sampled from a man aged 18 to 29 with type 1 diabetes. This chain links TRBV7-2 with TRBJ2-7; D is unclear. The sequenced sample consisted of naive CD4+ T cells from blood. This CDR3 reads CASSLGLPPGEQYF. CDR3 DNA sequence: TGTGCCAGCAGCTTAGGTCTTCCCCCCGGCGAGCAGTACTTC.